What follows are 22 T cell receptor beta chains derived from one specimen sequenced in a study of cytomegalovirus exposure and HLA in healthy donors. The method was immunoSEQ multiplex PCR; TCRdb's version includes in-frame clones alone and lacks a portion of them. The sample has roughly 130,000 clones, approximately 91% seen once. The sample comprised PBMCs. These TCRs come from a man aged 25 to 45 in good health and CMV-seronegative.

The chain uses TRBV7-6 and TRBJ2-1; 7 bases line up with TRBD2. The CDR3 runs to 15 residues. J gave up 0 bases and V 3 bases, and 2 bases lay outside the gene matches. The germline CDR1 and CDR2 sequences are SGHVS and FNYEAQ. The CDR3 is CASSLRTSSYNEQFF. In nucleotides, the CDR3 is TGTGCCAGCAGCTTGAGGACTAGCTCCTACAATGAGCAGTTCTTC.

In its sample, this clone was seen once. The chain uses TRBV5-8 and TRBJ2-7, with D maybe TRBD1 (5 bases). The CDR3 has 13 amino acids. Germline CDR1 is SGHTS and CDR2 is YDEGEE. V was shortened by 4 bases and J by 0 bases, with 8 bases between the two germline ends. The CDR3 DNA reads TGTGCCAGCAGCCCACAGGTCTCCTACGAGCAGTACTTC. Its protein product is CASSPQVSYEQYF.

The chain has TRBV30 and TRBJ2-7; TRBD1 aligns across 8 bases. The V and J ends lost 0 bases and 2 bases, in that order; junction bases with no gene match: 3. This CDR3 region has 14 residues. Germline-derived CDR1 and CDR2 are GTSNPN and SVGIG (reference sequence). The CDR3 reads CAWSVGQGPYEQYF. The CDR3 region has the DNA TGTGCCTGGAGTGTAGGACAGGGCCCCTACGAGCAGTACTTC.

The chain uses TRBV2 and TRBJ1-5, with D perhaps matching TRBD1 (5 bases). The CDR3 runs to 14 residues. Germline loops: CDR1 SNHLY, CDR2 FYNNEI. V lost 4 bases and J lost 2, with 9 bases in between. The DNA for the CDR3 is TGTGCCAGCAGTGCGTTGACAGGCAATCAGCCCCAGCATTTT. Protein: CASSALTGNQPQHF.

The chain recombines TRBV19 with TRBJ1-1, with D hard to call. Germline V lookup: CDR1 LNHDA, CDR2 SQIVND (reference sequence). V lost 3 bases, J lost 0 bases, and 5 bases lay in between. There are 13 residues in the CDR3. CDR3 loop: CASSISVNTEAFF. Written as DNA, the CDR3 is TGTGCCAGTAGTATCTCTGTGAACACTGAAGCTTTCTTT.

The J gene is TRBJ1-2, the V gene TRBV5-5; D might be TRBD1 (5 bases). Per germline, CDR1 SGHKS and CDR2 YYEKEE (reference sequence). The germline V and J ends were trimmed by 0 bases and 5 bases, with 11 bases remaining between them. This CDR3 comprises 14 residues. The CDR3 nucleotides read TGTGCCAGCAGCTTGGCGGCGGAGGGGTATGGCTACACCTTC. It yields the protein CASSLAAEGYGYTF.

A note on this clone: Different DNA sequences within this sample yield the same CDR3. The V and J genes are TRBV11-3 and TRBJ1-1; no clear D gene. The V and J ends lost 1 base and 1 base respectively, with 4 bases between them. This CDR3 is built from 13 residues. Germline V gene lookup returns CDR1 SGHNT and CDR2 YENEEA. CDR3 sequence reads: CASSLGENTEAFF. The CDR3 coding sequence is TGTGCCAGCAGCTTAGGCGAGAACACTGAAGCTTTCTTT. Full variable domain (outside the CDR3, taken from reference TRBV11-3 and TRBJ1-1): EAGVVQSPRYKIIEKKQPVAFWCNPISGHNTLYWYLQNLGQGPELLIRYENEEAVDDSQLPKDRFSAERLKGVDSTLKIQPAELGDSAVYLCASSLGENTEAFFGQGTRLTVV.

J is TRBJ2-1 and V is TRBV30; 9 nucleotides agree with TRBD2. Germline V gene sequence: CDR1 GTSNPN, CDR2 SVGIG (reference sequence). The CDR3 is 13 amino acids. The V segment lost 5 bases and the J segment 10 bases; nucleotides outside the gene matches: 9. The CDR3 here is CAWALLAGREQFF. The CDR3 bases are TGTGCCTGGGCACTTCTAGCGGGAAGAGAGCAGTTCTTC. The full variable domain, its missing parts supplied by reference TRBV30 and TRBJ2-1, is SQTIHQWPATLVQPVGSPLSLECTVEGTSNPNLYWYRQAAGRGLQLLFYSVGIGQISSEVPQNLSASRPQDRQFILSSKKLLLSDSGFYLCAWALLAGREQFFGPGTRLTVL.

The chain recombines TRBV5-6 with TRBJ2-3; 10 nucleotides align to TRBD2. The CDR3 spans 13 residues. The germline CDR1 and CDR2 sequences are SGHDT and YYEEEE. The V and J ends lost 0 bases and 15 bases, in that order; junction bases with no gene match: 7. The CDR3 DNA reads TGTGCCAGCAGCTTGGCGCGGGGACTAGCGATTTATTTT. Translation gives CASSLARGLAIYF.

The rearrangement links TRBV6-5 to TRBJ1-2; a possible D gene is TRBD1 (5 bases). CDR1 is MNHEY, CDR2 SVGAGI, per germline. V was clipped by 7 bases and J by 6 bases, with 15 bases between them. The CDR3 has 13 amino acids. This CDR3 is CASTFVQGDGYTF. DNA for the CDR3: TGTGCCAGCACATTTGTCCAAGGGGATGGCTACACCTTC.

The chain combines TRBV11-3 with TRBJ2-1; D is possibly TRBD1 (5 bases). CDR1 is SGHNT, CDR2 YENEEA, per germline. V shed 1 base and J shed 9 bases, with 7 bases lying between them. The CDR3 contains 12 residues. This chain's CDR3 is CASSLVQGEQFF. In DNA, the CDR3 is TGTGCCAGCAGCTTAGTTCAGGGTGAGCAGTTCTTC.

The rearrangement joins TRBV27 to TRBJ2-2; D perhaps matches TRBD2 (5 bases). The V gene lost 2 bases and the J gene lost 0 bases, with 16 bases spanning the gap. The CDR3 is 18 amino acids. In germline, CDR1 is MNHEY, CDR2 SMNVEV (reference sequence). In DNA, the CDR3 is TGTGCCAGCAGTTTAAGGAATTATGCGGGTCCGAACACCGGGGAGCTGTTTTTT. As protein: CASSLRNYAGPNTGELFF.

The J gene is TRBJ1-2, the V gene TRBV5-6; D not resolved. CDR1 is SGHDT, CDR2 YYEEEE, per germline. Trimming shortened V by 5 bases and J by 1 base, and 12 bases separated the two germline ends. The CDR3 spans 14 residues. CDR3 sequence: CASSVAGVNYGYTF. As DNA, the CDR3 is TGTGCCAGCAGTGTTGCAGGCGTTAACTATGGCTACACCTTC.

This clone was picked up one time. The rearrangement links TRBV6-5 to TRBJ1-1, with D unclear. The germline V gene has CDR1 MNHEY and CDR2 SVGAGI. The CDR3 has 16 amino acids. The germline V and J ends were trimmed by 0 bases and 5 bases, with 16 bases remaining between them. CDR3 protein: CASSYSFPKRGTEAFF. The CDR3 DNA reads as TGTGCCAGCAGTTACTCGTTCCCCAAAAGAGGGACTGAAGCTTTCTTT.

The chain joins TRBV29-1 to TRBJ2-5, with TRBD2 matching over 14 bases. Germline V gene lookup returns CDR1 SQVTM and CDR2 ANQGSEA. The CDR3 is made up of 14 amino acids. V gave up 7 bases and J gave up 6 bases; unmatched junction bases: 7. The CDR3 sequence: CSALGTSGRKTQYF. The CDR3 DNA is TGCAGCGCCCTGGGGACTAGCGGGAGAAAGACCCAGTACTTC.

V gene TRBV7-9 combines with J gene TRBJ2-7, with 8 bases identical to TRBD1. With 5 bases clipped from V and 4 bases from J, the junction kept 4 bases outside the gene matches. The CDR3 contains 13 residues. Germline CDR1 is SEHNR and CDR2 is FQNEAQ (reference sequence). As DNA, the CDR3 is TGTGCCAGCAGCATACAGGGGGATTACGAGCAGTACTTC. This gives the protein CASSIQGDYEQYF.

The chain employs TRBV19 and TRBJ2-2; 9 bases are shared with TRBD1. This CDR3 has 15 amino acids. J gave up 6 bases and V 6 bases, and 8 bases lay outside the gene matches. The germline gives CDR1 LNHDA, CDR2 SQIVND (reference sequence). The CDR3 here is CASRNTGGAAGELFF. The CDR3 DNA follows: TGTGCCAGTAGAAACACAGGGGGCGCAGCCGGGGAGCTGTTTTTT.

The rearrangement links TRBV11-2 to TRBJ2-1; 8 positions agree with TRBD2. CDR1 is SGHAT, CDR2 FQNNGV, per germline. CDR3 length equals 15 residues. Losses at the gene ends were 5 bases for V and 0 bases for J; bases not matched to a gene: 3. CDR3 in amino acids: CASSPSGSSYNEQFF. DNA for the CDR3: TGTGCCAGCAGCCCGAGCGGGAGCTCCTACAATGAGCAGTTCTTC.

This clone occurred a few times. This CDR3 is CASSPTGFDGYTF. CDR3 DNA: TGTGCCAGCTCACCTACAGGGTTCGATGGCTACACCTTC. This rearrangement joins TRBV18 to TRBJ1-2; D may be TRBD1 (6 bases). This CDR3 contains 13 residues. V dropped 3 bases and J dropped 6 bases, with 11 bases sitting between them. Germline CDR1 KGHSH, CDR2 LQKENI. Combining the CDR3 with reference TRBV18 and TRBJ1-2 gives the whole variable domain NAGVMQNPRHLVRRRGQEARLRCSPMKGHSHVYWYRQLPEEGLKFMVYLQKENIIDESGMPKERFSAEFPKEGPSILRIQQVVRGDSAAYFCASSPTGFDGYTFGSGTRLTVV.

The chain is built from TRBV7-6 and TRBJ1-4; D is uncertain. The V and J ends lost 4 bases and 7 bases respectively, with 25 bases between them. Germline lookup yields CDR1 SGHVS and CDR2 FNYEAQ. There are 18 residues in the CDR3. This chain's CDR3 is CASSSKALRNLFGEKLFF. The CDR3 region has the DNA TGTGCCAGCAGCTCGAAAGCCCTAAGAAACCTTTTTGGTGAAAAACTGTTTTTT.

The V and J genes are TRBV4-1 and TRBJ1-4; D perhaps matches TRBD1 (6 bases). Per the germline V gene, CDR1 is MGHRA and CDR2 is YSYEKL. The CDR3 covers 16 residues. V was clipped by 1 base and J by 8 bases, with 17 bases between them. CDR3 in DNA: TGCGCCAGCAGCCAAGGGGACATTATGGGAACCGAAAAACTGTTTTTT. It is translated as CASSQGDIMGTEKLFF.

The chain joins TRBV5-1 to TRBJ1-5, with D unresolved. CDR1 and CDR2 from the germline V gene are SGHRS and YFSETQ. The CDR3 length is 13 residues. Trimming took 3 bases from V and 7 from J, leaving 11 bases between them. CDR3 coding DNA: TGCGCCAGCAGCTGGTGGTCCGGGCAGCCCCAGCATTTT. Protein product: CASSWWSGQPQHF.